This is a list of T cell receptor beta chains from one sample in a study of blood T cell repertoires in COVID-19. Profiled with immunoSEQ multiplex PCR; TCRdb holds only in-frame clones, not every one. The table lists about 250,000 clones, around 84% of them singletons. The sample taken for sequencing was PBMCs or T cells enriched from blood (not recorded which). The receptor source for this set is a young man who had recovered from COVID-19. The CDR3 runs from the conserved cysteine through the conserved F or W.

v_call,j_call,cdr3_length,cdr3_aa
TRBV11-2,TRBJ1-1,14,CASSLTLSGTEAFF
TRBV4-2,TRBJ2-1,18,CASSQERLAGAPYNEQFF
TRBV7-8,TRBJ2-7,14,CASSLQGLSYEQYF
TRBV24-1,TRBJ1-5,13,CATSVTGNQPQHF
TRBV29-1,TRBJ1-2,13,CSVALGTNYGYTF
TRBV11-3,TRBJ2-5,14,CASSLFTRQETQYF
TRBV6-5,TRBJ1-3,14,CASSKSGAGNTIYF
TRBV19,TRBJ2-7,14,CASSPGGSNYEQYF
TRBV9,TRBJ2-7,16,CASSVSPGQRAYEQYF
TRBV7-8,TRBJ2-1,15,CASSLTSGRMNEQFF
TRBV7-8,TRBJ2-7,14,CASSSGTEVIGQYF
TRBV7-9,TRBJ1-4,16,CASSLVTGTGGEKLFF
TRBV27,TRBJ1-5,14,CASSLGTGGQPQHF
TRBV5-1,TRBJ2-7,13,CASVGRETNEQYF
TRBV30,TRBJ1-2,14,CAWSRLGTDNGYTF
TRBV5-1,TRBJ2-1,14,CASSSSGGVNEQFF
TRBV9,TRBJ2-3,19,CASSVGGTSGMSSTDTQYF
TRBV5-8,TRBJ2-6,17,CASSLGQVTLGANVLTF
TRBV7-2,TRBJ2-1,15,CASSKGQGGNNEQFF
TRBV11-2,TRBJ2-7,16,CASSLDVDNPTYEQYF
TRBV27,TRBJ1-2,15,CASRSQGTPNYGYTF
TRBV28,TRBJ2-7,13,CASSLTPTYEQYF
TRBV7-9,TRBJ2-1,16,CASSPSGGPSANEQFF
TRBV27,TRBJ2-5,15,CASKASAGNQETQYF
TRBV19,TRBJ2-7,11,CASSPLYEQYF
TRBV19,TRBJ2-5,15,CASSIGWGRQETQYF
TRBV5-1,TRBJ2-7,15,CASSFLSGSSYEQYF
TRBV27,TRBJ1-2,14,CASSYRDRDYGYTF
TRBV10-2,TRBJ2-3,16,CASSPPLAGGGDTQYF
TRBV12-3/TRBV12-4,TRBJ1-2,12,CASVGEGYGYTF
TRBV5-1,TRBJ1-1,15,CASSPRQGTNTEAFF
TRBV27,TRBJ1-1,16,CASSLFEGSSRTEAFF
TRBV7-9,TRBJ2-1,15,CASSLYGLAGDEQFF
TRBV27,TRBJ2-7,15,CASSSRGGFAYEQYF
TRBV3-1/TRBV3-2,TRBJ1-1,13,CASSQAGRTEAFF
TRBV6-5,TRBJ2-3,14,CASSRQGGTDTQYF